This T cell receptor (beta chain) was sequenced in a study of shared clonotypes between healthy human individuals. Findings of the study overall: Collection of samples was limited to blood; tissue repertoires likely differ. Naive subsets generally exceeded memory subsets in estimated richness.

Those who donated, Caucasian adults without exception, all lived in Nashville, Tennessee. As for this clone: Its antigen is not identified.

With 1 base removed from V and 3 bases from J, the gap between germline ends came to 10 bases. CDR1 is LGHNA, CDR2 YSLEER, per germline. The CDR3 consists of 14 residues. The deep-level immunoSEQ assay was used. Produced via immunoSEQ multiplex PCR; TCRdb's table is partial and in-frame only. The sample lists around 100,000 clones, roughly two thirds occurring once. The receptor's source is a young man in good health. The rearrangement links TRBV4-3 to TRBJ2-7, with D possibly TRBD1 on 5 matching bases. The sample comprised memory CD8+ T cells sorted from blood. Documented subset: CD45RO+ cells pooled with CCR7-negative TemRA cells. The chain's CDR3 is CASSQAWGVYEQYF. CDR3 in DNA: TGCGCCAGCAGCCAAGCCTGGGGCGTCTACGAGCAGTACTTC.